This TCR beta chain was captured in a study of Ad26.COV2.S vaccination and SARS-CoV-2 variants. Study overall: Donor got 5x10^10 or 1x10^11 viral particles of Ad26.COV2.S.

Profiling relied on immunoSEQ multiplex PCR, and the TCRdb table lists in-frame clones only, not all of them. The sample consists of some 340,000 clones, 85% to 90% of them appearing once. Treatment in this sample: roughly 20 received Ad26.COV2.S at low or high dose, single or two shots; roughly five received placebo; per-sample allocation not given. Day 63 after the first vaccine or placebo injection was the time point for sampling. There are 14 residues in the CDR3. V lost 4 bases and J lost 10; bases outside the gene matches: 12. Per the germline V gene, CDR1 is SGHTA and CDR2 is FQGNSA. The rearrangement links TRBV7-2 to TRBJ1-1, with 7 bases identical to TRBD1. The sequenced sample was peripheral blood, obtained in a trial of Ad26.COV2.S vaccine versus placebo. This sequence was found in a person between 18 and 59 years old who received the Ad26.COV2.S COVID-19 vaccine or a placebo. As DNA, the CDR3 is TGTGCCAGCAGCTCCGGGACAGTCTACGGGGGAGCTTTCTTT. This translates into CASSSGTVYGGAFF.